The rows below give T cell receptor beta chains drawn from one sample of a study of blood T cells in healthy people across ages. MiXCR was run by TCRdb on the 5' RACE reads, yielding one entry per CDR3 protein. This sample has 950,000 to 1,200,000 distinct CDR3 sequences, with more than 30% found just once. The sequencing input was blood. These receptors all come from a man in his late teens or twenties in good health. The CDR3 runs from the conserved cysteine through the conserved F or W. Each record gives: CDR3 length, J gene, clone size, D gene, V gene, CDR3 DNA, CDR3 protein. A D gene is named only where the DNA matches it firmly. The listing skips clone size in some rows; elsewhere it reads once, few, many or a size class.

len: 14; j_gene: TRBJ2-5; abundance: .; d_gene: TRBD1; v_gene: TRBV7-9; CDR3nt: TGTGCCAGCAGATCCGGGACAGGGGGGAATGAGCAGTACTTC; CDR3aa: CASRSGTGGNEQYF
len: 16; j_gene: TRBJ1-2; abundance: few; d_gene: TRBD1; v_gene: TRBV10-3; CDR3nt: TGTGCCATCAGTGAGTTTGAACGCAGGGGGATAAGGGGCTACACCTTC; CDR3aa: CAISEFERRGIRGYTF
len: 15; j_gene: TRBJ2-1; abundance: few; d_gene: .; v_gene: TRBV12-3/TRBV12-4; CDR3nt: TGTGCCAGCAGTTTAATAGGGGGGGGCTCGGTTGAGCAGTTCTTC; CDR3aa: CASSLIGGGSVEQFF
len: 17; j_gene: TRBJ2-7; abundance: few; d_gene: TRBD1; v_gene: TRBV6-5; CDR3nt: TGTGCCAGCAGTTACTCGAAACGACAGGGTCTATACTACGAGCAGTACTTC; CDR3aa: CASSYSKRQGLYYEQYF
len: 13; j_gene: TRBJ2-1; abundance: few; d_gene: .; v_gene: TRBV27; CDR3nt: TGTGCCAGCACCGGTCTCGTTGGCGATGAGCAGTTCTTC; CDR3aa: CASTGLVGDEQFF
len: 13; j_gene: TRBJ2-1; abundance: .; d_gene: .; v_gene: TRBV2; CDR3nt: TGTGCCAGCAGTGAAGAGACGCTCTATGAGCAGTTCTTC; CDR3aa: CASSEETLYEQFF
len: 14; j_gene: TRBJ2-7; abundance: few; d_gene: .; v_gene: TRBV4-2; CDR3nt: TGTGCCAGCAGCCGGGGGACGGGTTCCTACGAGCAGTACTTC; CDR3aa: CASSRGTGSYEQYF
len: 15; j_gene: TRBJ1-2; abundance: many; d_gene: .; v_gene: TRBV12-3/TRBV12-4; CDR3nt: TGTGCCAGCAGTTTATCTGCAGGGAACGGGTATGGCTACACCTTC; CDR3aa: CASSLSAGNGYGYTF
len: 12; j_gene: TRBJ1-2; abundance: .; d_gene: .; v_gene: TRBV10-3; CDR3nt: TGTGCCATCAGTCGCAGAGACTATGGCTACACCTTC; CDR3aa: CAISRRDYGYTF
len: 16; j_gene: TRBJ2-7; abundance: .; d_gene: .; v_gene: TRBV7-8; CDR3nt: TGTGCCAGCAGCCGCCGTTTAGAGGGTAGGACCTACGAGCAGTACTTC; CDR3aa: CASSRRLEGRTYEQYF
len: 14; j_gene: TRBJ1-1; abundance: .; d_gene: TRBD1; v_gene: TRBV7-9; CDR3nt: TGTGCCAGCATCGTACCAGGGGGCATTGGCGAAGCTTTCTTT; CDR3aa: CASIVPGGIGEAFF
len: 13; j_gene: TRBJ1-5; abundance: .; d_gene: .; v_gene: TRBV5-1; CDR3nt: TGCGCCAGCAGCTCGGGGGTAGATCAGCCCCAGCATTTT; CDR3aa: CASSSGVDQPQHF
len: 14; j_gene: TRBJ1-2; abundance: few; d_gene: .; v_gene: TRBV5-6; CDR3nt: TGTGCCAGCAGCTTGTTGGGACAAAACTATGGCTACACCTTC; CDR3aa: CASSLLGQNYGYTF
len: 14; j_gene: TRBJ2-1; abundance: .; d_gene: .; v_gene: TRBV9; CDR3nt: TGTGCCAGCAGCCCACAGGGACGGAACAATGAGCAGTTCTTC; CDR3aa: CASSPQGRNNEQFF
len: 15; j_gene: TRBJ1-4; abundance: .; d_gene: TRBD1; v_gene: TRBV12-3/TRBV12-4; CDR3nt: TGTGCCAGCAGTGAACGACAGGGCGGGTCTGAAAAACTGTTTTTT; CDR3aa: CASSERQGGSEKLFF
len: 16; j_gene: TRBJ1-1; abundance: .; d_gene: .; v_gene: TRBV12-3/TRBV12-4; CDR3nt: TGTGCCAGCAGTTTAGGGGACCACTCGTCGAACACTGAAGCTTTCTTT; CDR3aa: CASSLGDHSSNTEAFF
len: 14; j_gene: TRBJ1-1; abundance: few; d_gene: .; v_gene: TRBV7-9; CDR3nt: TGTGCCAGCAGCTTAGAGGGTACCGGCTCTGAAGCTTTCTTT; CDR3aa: CASSLEGTGSEAFF
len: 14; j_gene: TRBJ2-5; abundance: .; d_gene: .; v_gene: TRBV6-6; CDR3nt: TGTGCCAGCAGCCAAGGGACTCCCCAAGAGACCCAGTACTTC; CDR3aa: CASSQGTPQETQYF
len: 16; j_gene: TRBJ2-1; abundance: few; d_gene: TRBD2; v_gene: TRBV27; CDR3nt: TGTGCCAGCAGTTTATCGGGGCTAGCGGGGCCTAATGAGCAGTTCTTC; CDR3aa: CASSLSGLAGPNEQFF
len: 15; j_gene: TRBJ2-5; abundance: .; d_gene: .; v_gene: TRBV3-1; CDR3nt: TGTGCCAGCAGCCAAGGTCTCGTCTCGCAAGAGACCCAGTACTTC; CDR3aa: CASSQGLVSQETQYF
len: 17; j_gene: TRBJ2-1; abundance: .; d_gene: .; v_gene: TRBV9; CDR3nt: TGTGCCAGCAGCGTAAGAGGAGACACGAGCTCCTACAATGAGCAGTTCTTC; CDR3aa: CASSVRGDTSSYNEQFF
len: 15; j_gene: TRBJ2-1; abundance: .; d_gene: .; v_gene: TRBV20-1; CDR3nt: TGCAGTGCTAGAGATAAGGGGGCTAGCGGAAATGAGCAGTTCTTC; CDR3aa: CSARDKGASGNEQFF
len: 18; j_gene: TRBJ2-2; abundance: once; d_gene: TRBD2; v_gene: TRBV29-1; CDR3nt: TGCAGCGTTGGGACTAGCGGGGGGGAATGGGTGAACACCGGGGAGCTGTTTTTT; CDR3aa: CSVGTSGGEWVNTGELFF
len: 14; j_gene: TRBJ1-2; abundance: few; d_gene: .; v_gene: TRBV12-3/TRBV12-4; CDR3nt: TGTGCCAGCAGCCCTGCTACAGTCAACTATGGCTACACCTTC; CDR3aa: CASSPATVNYGYTF
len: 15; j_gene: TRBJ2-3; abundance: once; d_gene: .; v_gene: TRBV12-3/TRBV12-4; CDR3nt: TGTGCCAGCAGTTTTGTTGGCGGAAGCACAGATACGCAGTATTTT; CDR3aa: CASSFVGGSTDTQYF
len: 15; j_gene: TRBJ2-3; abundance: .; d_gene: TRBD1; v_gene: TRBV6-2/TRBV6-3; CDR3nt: TGTGCCAGCACCCCCCGACAGGGATACACAGATACGCAGTATTTT; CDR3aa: CASTPRQGYTDTQYF